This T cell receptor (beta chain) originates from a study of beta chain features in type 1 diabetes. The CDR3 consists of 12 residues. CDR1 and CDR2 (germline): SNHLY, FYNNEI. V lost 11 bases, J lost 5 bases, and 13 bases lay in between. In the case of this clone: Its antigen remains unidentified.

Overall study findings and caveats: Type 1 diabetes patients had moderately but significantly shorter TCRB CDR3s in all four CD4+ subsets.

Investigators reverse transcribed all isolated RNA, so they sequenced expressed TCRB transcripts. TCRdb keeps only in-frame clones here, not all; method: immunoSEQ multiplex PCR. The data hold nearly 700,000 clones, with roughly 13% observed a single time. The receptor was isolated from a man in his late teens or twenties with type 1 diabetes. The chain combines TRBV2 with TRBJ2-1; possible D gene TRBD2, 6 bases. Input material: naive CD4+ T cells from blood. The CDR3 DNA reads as TGTGCCGGGGGGACGGACGACAATGAGCAGTTCTTC. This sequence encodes CAGGTDDNEQFF.